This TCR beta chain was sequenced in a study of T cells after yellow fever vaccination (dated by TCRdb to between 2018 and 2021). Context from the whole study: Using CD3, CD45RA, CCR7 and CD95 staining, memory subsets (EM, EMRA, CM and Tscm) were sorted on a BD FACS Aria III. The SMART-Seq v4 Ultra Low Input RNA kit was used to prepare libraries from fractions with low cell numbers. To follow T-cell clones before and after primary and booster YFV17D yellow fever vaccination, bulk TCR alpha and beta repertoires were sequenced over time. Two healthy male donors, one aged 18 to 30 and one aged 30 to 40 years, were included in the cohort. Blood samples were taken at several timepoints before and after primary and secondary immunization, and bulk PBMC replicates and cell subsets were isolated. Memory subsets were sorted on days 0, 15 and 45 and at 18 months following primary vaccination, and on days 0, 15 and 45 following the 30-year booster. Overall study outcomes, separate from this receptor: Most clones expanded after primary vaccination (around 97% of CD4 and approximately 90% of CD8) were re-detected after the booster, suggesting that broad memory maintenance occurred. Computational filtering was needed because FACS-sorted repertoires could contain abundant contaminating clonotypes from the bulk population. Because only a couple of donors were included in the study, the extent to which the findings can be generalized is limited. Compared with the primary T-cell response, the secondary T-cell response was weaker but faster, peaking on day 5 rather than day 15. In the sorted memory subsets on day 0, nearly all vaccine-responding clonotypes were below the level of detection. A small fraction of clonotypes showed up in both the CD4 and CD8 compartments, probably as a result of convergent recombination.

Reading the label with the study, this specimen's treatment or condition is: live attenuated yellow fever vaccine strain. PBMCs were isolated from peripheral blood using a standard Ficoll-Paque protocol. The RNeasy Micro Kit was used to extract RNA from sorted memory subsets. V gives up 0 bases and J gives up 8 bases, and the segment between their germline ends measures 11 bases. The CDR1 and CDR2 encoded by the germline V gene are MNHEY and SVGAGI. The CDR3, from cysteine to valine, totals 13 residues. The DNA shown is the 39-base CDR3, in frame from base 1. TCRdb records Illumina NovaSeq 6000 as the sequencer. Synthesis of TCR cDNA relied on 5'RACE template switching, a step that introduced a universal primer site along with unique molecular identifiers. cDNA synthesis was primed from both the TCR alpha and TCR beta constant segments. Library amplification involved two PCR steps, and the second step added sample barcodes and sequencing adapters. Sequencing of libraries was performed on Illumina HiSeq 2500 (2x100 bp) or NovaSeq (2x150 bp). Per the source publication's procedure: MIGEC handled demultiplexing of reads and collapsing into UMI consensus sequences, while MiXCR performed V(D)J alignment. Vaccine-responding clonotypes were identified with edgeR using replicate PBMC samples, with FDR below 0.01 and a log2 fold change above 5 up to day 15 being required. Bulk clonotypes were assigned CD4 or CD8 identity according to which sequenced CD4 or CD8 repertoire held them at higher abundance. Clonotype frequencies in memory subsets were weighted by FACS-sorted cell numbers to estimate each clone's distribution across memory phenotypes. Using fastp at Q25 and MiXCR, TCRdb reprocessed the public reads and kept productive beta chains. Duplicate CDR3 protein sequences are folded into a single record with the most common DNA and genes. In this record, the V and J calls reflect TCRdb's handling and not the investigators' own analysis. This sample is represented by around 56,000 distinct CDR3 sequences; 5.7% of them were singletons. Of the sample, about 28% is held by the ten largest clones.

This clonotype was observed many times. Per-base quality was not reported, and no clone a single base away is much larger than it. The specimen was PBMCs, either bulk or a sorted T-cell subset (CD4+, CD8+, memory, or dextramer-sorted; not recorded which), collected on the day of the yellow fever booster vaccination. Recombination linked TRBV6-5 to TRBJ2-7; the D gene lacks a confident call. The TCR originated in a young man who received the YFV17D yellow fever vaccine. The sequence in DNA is TGTGCCAGCAGTTACTCGAGGCAGGCCCAGCAGTACGTC. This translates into CASSYSRQAQQYV.